This paragraph covers one T cell receptor beta chain sequence. The CDR3 contains 14 residues. From germline, CDR1 is MDHEN and CDR2 SYDVKM. Trimming removed 1 base at V and 1 base at J, with 7 bases between. Sequencing was performed with immunoSEQ multiplex PCR; in TCRdb, only in-frame clones are kept and a portion is missing. In the table there are 85,000 to 100,000 clones, around 89% of which are singletons. This sample was taken from a study of T cells after somatic rescue of genetic block. The sample comprised peripheral blood mononuclear cells (PBMCs). The origin of this receptor is a woman younger than 30. The chain recombines TRBV28 with TRBJ1-2; D possibly corresponds to TRBD1 (5 bases). CDR3 in amino acids: CASSLYGGNYGYTF. Here the CDR3 DNA reads TGTGCCAGCAGTTTATATGGGGGTAACTATGGCTACACCTTC.